The T cell receptor (beta chain) under discussion was sequenced for a study of graft-versus-host responses after intestinal transplantation. Study at large: Anti-thymocyte globulin induction was given to all recipients, followed by tacrolimus and steroids for 2 to 3 years.

As to this clone: As yet, its antigen is unknown.

Germline V gene data show CDR1 as SNHLY and CDR2 as FYNNEI. With 7 bases removed from V and 2 bases from J, the gap between germline ends came to 10 bases. The CDR3 contains 13 residues. Study results and limitations: Marrow from the recipient contained GvH clones, some of which had appeared first in ileum or blood.

Sequencing used immunoSEQ multiplex PCR; TCRdb keeps in-frame clones, though not all of them. The repertoire holds roughly 100,000 clones, more than 75% seen once, with around 0.96% in the top ten. The rearrangement joins TRBV2 to TRBJ2-3, with D unclear. Specimen: unstimulated CD4+ T cells sorted from spleen or lymph node cells, collected before intestinal transplant. This TCR was sampled from a human donor who received an intestinal transplant. As DNA, the CDR3 is TGTGCCAGCATCCCCCCCTCCACAGATACGCAGTATTTT. Translated: CASIPPSTDTQYF.